Shown below are 28 T cell receptor beta chains from a single sample sequenced in a study of T cell responses to AZD1222 COVID-19 vaccine. Only in-frame clones appear in the TCRdb table, and some are missing; sequencing was by immunoSEQ multiplex PCR. The sample yields 130,000 to 150,000 clones, approximately 90% seen once. Sequenced material: peripheral blood, taken 28 days after the second AZD1222 dose. The receptor set was obtained from an adult who received the AZD1222 COVID-19 vaccine.

This sequence joins TRBV19 and TRBJ1-5, with TRBD1 matching 10 bases. J was trimmed by 4 bases and V by 5 bases; bases with no gene match: 11. The CDR3 is 17 residues long. Germline-derived CDR1 and CDR2 are LNHDA and SQIVND (reference sequence). The CDR3 reads CASSPYSGTGANQPQHF. The DNA for the CDR3 is TGTGCCAGTAGTCCATATTCCGGGACAGGGGCAAATCAGCCCCAGCATTTT.

This chain connects TRBV6-5 to TRBJ2-3; D is unclear. Germline lookup yields CDR1 MNHEY and CDR2 SVGAGI. V was trimmed by 6 bases and J by 6 bases, leaving 10 bases between them. The CDR3 has 12 amino acids. DNA of the CDR3: TGTGCCAGCAGGAGCCATGTTGATACGCAGTATTTT. Protein product: CASRSHVDTQYF.

The chain carries TRBV27 and TRBJ2-3; tentatively, D is TRBD2 (5 bases). Germline-derived CDR1 and CDR2 are MNHEY and SMNVEV (reference sequence). Trimming stripped 6 bases from V and 1 base from J, with 8 bases between. CDR3 length equals 13 residues. CDR3 DNA: TGTGCCAGCAGGAGGGCTGGCACAGATACGCAGTATTTT. Its translation is CASRRAGTDTQYF.

The chain joins TRBV2 to TRBJ1-4, with a tentative D call TRBD1 (5 bases). The CDR3 extends over 13 amino acids. Per the germline V gene, CDR1 is SNHLY and CDR2 is FYNNEI. V lost 7 bases to trimming and J lost 2 bases, with 8 bases between them. CDR3 sequence: CASNRGTNEKLFF. The CDR3 nucleotides read TGTGCCAGCAATCGGGGGACTAATGAAAAACTGTTTTTT.

This clone was detected a few times. The J gene is TRBJ1-1, the V gene TRBV7-2; D is undetermined. Trimming shortened V by 5 bases and J by 1 base, and 14 bases separated the two germline ends. In germline, CDR1 is SGHTA, CDR2 FQGNSA. The CDR3 totals 15 residues. CDR3 residues: CASSDRRLGNTEAFF. DNA of the CDR3: TGTGCCAGCAGCGACCGACGGTTGGGGAACACTGAAGCTTTCTTT.

J is TRBJ2-3 and V is TRBV4-2; D might be TRBD1 (6 bases). Deletions cut 0 bases from V and 7 bases from J, with 17 bases between. Germline-derived CDR1 and CDR2 are LGHNA and YNFKEQ. This CDR3 comprises 16 residues. CDR3 bases: TGTGCCAGCAGCCAAGAAGGGGGAGCGCCCCGGTATACGCAGTATTTT. Translated, it gives CASSQEGGAPRYTQYF.

This clone was counted a single time. V is TRBV7-9 and J is TRBJ1-4; a possible D gene is TRBD1 (6 bases). With 3 bases removed from V and 0 bases from J, the gap between germline ends came to 11 bases. CDR3 length: 16 amino acids. CDR1 SEHNR and CDR2 FQNEAQ come from the germline V gene (reference sequence). CDR3 loop: CASSFGGVATNEKLFF. CDR3 DNA: TGTGCCAGCAGCTTTGGGGGCGTGGCAACTAATGAAAAACTGTTTTTT.

The chain joins TRBV4-1 to TRBJ2-3; D possibly uses TRBD1 or TRBD2 (5 bases each). Deletions cut 5 bases from V and 1 base from J, with 19 bases between. This CDR3 region has 17 residues. Germline values: CDR1 MGHRA, CDR2 YSYEKL. CDR3 loop: CASSGRLGRIGTDTQYF. DNA of the CDR3: TGCGCCAGCAGCGGCCGTCTGGGACGCATCGGCACAGATACGCAGTATTTT.

J is TRBJ1-5 and V is TRBV20-1; D not certain. The CDR3 consists of 13 residues. V was shortened by 3 bases and J by 6 bases, with 12 bases between the two germline ends. The germline gives CDR1 DFQATT, CDR2 SNEGSKA (reference sequence). For the CDR3, the DNA is TGCAGTGCTAGTAATCAAGAGAGTCAGCCCCAGCATTTT. It encodes CSASNQESQPQHF.

The chain links TRBV6-5 to TRBJ1-3; tentatively, D is TRBD1 (5 bases). With 7 bases removed from V and 9 bases from J, the gap between germline ends came to 19 bases. Germline V gives CDR1 MNHEY, CDR2 SVGAGI. This CDR3 is built from 14 residues. The CDR3 DNA reads TGTGCCAGCATCTCGACGGGGGGTGTGGGCACCATATATTTT. It is translated as CASISTGGVGTIYF.

The J gene is TRBJ2-2, the V gene TRBV7-6; tentative D call: TRBD1 (6 bases). Germline-derived CDR1 and CDR2 are SGHVS and FNYEAQ. The CDR3 spans 16 residues. V dropped 6 bases and J dropped 0 bases, with 14 bases sitting between them. The CDR3 coding sequence is TGTGCCAGCAGTAACACCGGGACAACGAACACCGGGGAGCTGTTTTTT. Translated: CASSNTGTTNTGELFF.

The V and J genes are TRBV7-9 and TRBJ2-3; 7 bases line up with TRBD2. The CDR3 extends over 15 amino acids. The junction had 5 bases not matched to a gene; V was cut back by 5 bases and J by 0 bases. Per germline, CDR1 SEHNR and CDR2 FQNEAQ (reference sequence). The CDR3 here is CASSTQRGSTDTQYF. The DNA of the CDR3 is TGTGCCAGCAGCACGCAGCGGGGAAGCACAGATACGCAGTATTTT.

V usage is TRBV5-4 and J usage is TRBJ2-1; D gene ambiguous. The length of the CDR3 is 15 residues. Trimming took off 4 bases at V and 1 base at J, with 12 bases between the two ends. Germline V CDR1 and CDR2: SGHNT, YYREEE (reference sequence). The CDR3 DNA sequence: TGTGCCAGCAGCCCCGGACCCCTTTCCTACAATGAGCAGTTCTTC. Translating it yields CASSPGPLSYNEQFF.

J is TRBJ2-7 and V is TRBV18, with D unclear. The CDR3 has 12 residues. Trimming took off 2 bases at V and 4 bases at J, with 6 bases between the two ends. Looked up from germline, CDR1 is KGHSH and CDR2 is LQKENI. CDR3 loop: CASSPGRYEQYF. CDR3 sequence (DNA): TGTGCCAGCTCACCAGGTAGATACGAGCAGTACTTC.

The genes are TRBV5-4 and TRBJ1-3; D is undetermined. The CDR3 has 15 amino acids. The V and J ends lost 0 bases and 4 bases respectively, with 11 bases between them. The V gene's germline CDR1 is SGHNT and CDR2 YYREEE (reference sequence). CDR3 nucleotides: TGTGCCAGCAGCTTGGACAGCACGACGGGAAACACCATATATTTT. Protein sequence: CASSLDSTTGNTIYF.

The rearrangement links TRBV7-2 to TRBJ2-2; 7 nucleotides align to TRBD2. Trimming took 11 bases from V and 2 from J; bases not matched to a gene: 5. The CDR3 is 13 amino acids. Germline V gene lookup returns CDR1 SGHTA and CDR2 FQGNSA. Here the CDR3 reads CAEAGRNTGELFF. The CDR3 nucleotides are TGTGCCGAAGCGGGGCGAAACACCGGGGAGCTGTTTTTT.

The chain has TRBV5-1 and TRBJ2-2; 8 nucleotides match TRBD1. The J segment lost 4 bases and the V segment lost 4 bases, leaving 3 bases of the junction unmatched. CDR3 length: 14 amino acids. CDR1 and CDR2 from the germline V gene are SGHRS and YFSETQ. The CDR3 DNA reads TGCGCCAGCAGCATGACAGGGGTCACCGGGGAGCTGTTTTTT. Protein sequence: CASSMTGVTGELFF.

The chain has TRBV2 and TRBJ2-1; 8 nucleotides line up with TRBD2. V trimming: 4 bases; J trimming: 4 bases; junction bases outside the gene matches: 6. The CDR3 length is 15 residues. The germline V gene encodes CDR1 SNHLY and CDR2 FYNNEI. The CDR3 bases are TGTGCCAGCAGTGCCGTCGGGAGGGTATACAATGAGCAGTTCTTC. Translated, it gives CASSAVGRVYNEQFF.

This sequence joins TRBV7-3 and TRBJ2-7; 9 bases fit TRBD2. In germline, CDR1 is SGHTA, CDR2 FQGTGA. The CDR3 extends over 16 amino acids. V shed 5 bases, J shed 7 bases, and the junction held 15 bases outside the gene matches. The CDR3 here is CASSRGGASGMAEQYF. The CDR3 DNA follows: TGTGCCAGCAGCCGAGGAGGGGCTAGCGGGATGGCAGAGCAGTACTTC.

The chain is built from TRBV28 and TRBJ1-4, with 11 bases lining up with TRBD1. The ends lost 6 bases at V and 7 bases at J; junction bases unmatched: 13. CDR1 and CDR2 (germline): MDHEN, SYDVKM. The CDR3 covers 17 residues. The CDR3 region is CASSPGTGGRGREKLFF. The CDR3 coding sequence is TGTGCCAGCAGCCCCGGGACAGGGGGTCGGGGGCGTGAAAAACTGTTTTTT.

The CDR3 nucleotides are TGTGCCACCAGGCCAGGGGGCACGGCCAAAAACATTCAGTACTTC. It yields the protein CATRPGGTAKNIQYF. V gene TRBV19 combines with J gene TRBJ2-4; 8 nucleotides align to TRBD1. Looked up from germline, CDR1 is LNHDA and CDR2 is SQIVND (reference sequence). This CDR3 has 15 residues. The junction had 9 bases not matched to a gene; V was cut back by 10 bases and J by 1 base.

The chain has TRBV2 and TRBJ1-4; D is unclear. V was shortened by 8 bases and J by 8 bases, with 6 bases between the two germline ends. CDR1 and CDR2 from the germline V gene are SNHLY and FYNNEI. The CDR3 spans 10 residues. The CDR3 nucleotides read TGTGCCAGCGAGGCAGAAAAACTGTTTTTT. Protein: CASEAEKLFF.

V and J are TRBV28 and TRBJ1-2, with TRBD1 matching over 7 bases. V trimming: 8 bases; J trimming: 4 bases; junction bases outside the gene matches: 4. Germline V gene sequence: CDR1 MDHEN, CDR2 SYDVKM. This CDR3 has 12 residues. The CDR3, as DNA: TGTGCCAGCCGGACAGGTTCCTATGGCTACACCTTC. Translating gives CASRTGSYGYTF.

The chain carries TRBV29-1 and TRBJ2-1; TRBD2 matches 7 bases. The CDR3 loop spans 13 amino acids. V lost 8 bases, J lost 10 bases, and 14 bases stayed unmatched. CDR1 SQVTM and CDR2 ANQGSEA come from the germline V gene. The CDR3 is CSSGRSNGGEQFF. CDR3 bases: TGCAGCTCCGGGAGGTCAAACGGTGGGGAGCAGTTCTTC.

The rearrangement links TRBV27 to TRBJ1-2, with TRBD1 matching over 9 bases. V shed 5 bases, J shed 6 bases, and the junction held 4 bases outside the gene matches. Germline V gives CDR1 MNHEY, CDR2 SMNVEV (reference sequence). The CDR3 is made up of 13 amino acids. CDR3 coding DNA: TGTGCCAGCAGTCCCGGGACAGGGAATGGCTACACCTTC. It is translated as CASSPGTGNGYTF.

V is TRBV5-1 and J is TRBJ1-4; a weak D match, TRBD1 (5 bases). Trimming shortened V by 0 bases and J by 7 bases, and 22 bases separated the two germline ends. The germline CDR1 and CDR2 sequences are SGHRS and YFSETQ. This CDR3 is 18 amino acids long. This CDR3 reads CASSLAPRDSIRGEKLFF. CDR3 sequence (DNA): TGCGCCAGCAGCTTGGCCCCCAGGGACTCTATAAGGGGTGAAAAACTGTTTTTT.

This clone was counted only a few times. The chain has TRBV7-2 and TRBJ1-3, with 9 nucleotides matching TRBD1. Germline V CDR1 and CDR2: SGHTA, FQGNSA. The CDR3 contains 15 residues. The J segment lost 5 bases and the V segment lost 5 bases, leaving 7 bases of the junction unmatched. The CDR3 reads CASSPPGQGRNTIYF. The DNA of the CDR3 is TGTGCCAGCAGCCCCCCCGGACAGGGGAGAAACACCATATATTTT.

The chain joins TRBV5-5 to TRBJ1-2, with a possible D match to TRBD1 (5 bases). Germline values: CDR1 SGHKS, CDR2 YYEKEE (reference sequence). The CDR3 loop spans 17 amino acids. V was cut by 4 bases and J by 0 bases, with 19 bases left in between. CDR3 in DNA: TGTGCCAGCAGCCTCGGACTGGACATGAGGGCTAACTATGGCTACACCTTC. It yields the protein CASSLGLDMRANYGYTF. Based on the CDR3 plus reference TRBV5-5 and TRBJ1-2, the full variable domain is DAGVTQSPTHLIKTRGQQVTLRCSPISGHKSVSWYQQVLGQGPQFIFQYYEKEERGRGNFPDRFSARQFPNYSSELNVNALLLGDSALYLCASSLGLDMRANYGYTFGSGTRLTVV.